The clone carrying this T cell receptor beta chain was recorded at least ten times. No patient received treatment before thyroid surgery. The sample originates from a study of metastatic and nonmetastatic thyroid tumors. Across the study: Repertoires from blood and tumor or nodule tissue of malignant and benign thyroid patients were compared.

Germline CDR1 is SQVTM and CDR2 is ANQGSEA. V lost 3 bases to trimming and J lost 8 bases; unmatched junction nucleotides: 4. The CDR3 sequence is 14 residues long. TCRdb re-clonotyped the PCR reads via MiXCR. There are approximately 13,000 clones in the sample; 9% to 13% occur only once, and roughly 33% lies in the top ten. The source is a female donor with papillary thyroid cancer or a benign thyroid nodule (not recorded which). Some clones in this sample may be carry-over from other donors' samples. The rearrangement uses TRBV29-1 and TRBJ2-1, with 13 bases matching TRBD2. The material sequenced was blood. CDR3 sequence: CSVEGTSGADEQFF. CDR3 nucleotide sequence: TGCAGCGTTGAGGGGACTAGCGGGGCGGATGAGCAGTTCTTC.